This T cell receptor beta chain was identified during a study of T cells in Graves' hyperthyroidism and ophthalmopathy. General study findings and limits: The model anticipated ophthalmopathy a median about six months pre-onset. Ophthalmopathy was distinguished from stable hyperthyroidism by 13 V-J signatures.

Stability of Graves' hyperthyroidism was defined as absent ophthalmopathy progression within 18 months. The sample holds many counts of this clonotype. Antigen: not known. Germline CDR1 reads DFQATT; CDR2 reads SNEGSKA (reference sequence). The CDR3 spans 13 residues. V gave up 3 bases and J gave up 0 bases, with 8 bases separating them. Amplified regions were TCR beta CDR3 sequences from RNA transcripts. In the first-round RT-PCR of the TCR CDR3, the HTBI primer set was used. From the multiplex PCR reads, TCRdb called clonotypes with MiXCR, one entry per CDR3 protein. The top ten hold more than 25% of the sample, which has 700,000 to 950,000 distinct CDR3 sequences, around a third seen once.

This sequence originates from a woman aged 40-49 years with Graves' hyperthyroidism. V is TRBV20-1 and J is TRBJ2-5; possibly TRBD1 for D (5 bases). The sample consisted of blood. CDR3 sequence reads: CSASRQNQETQYF. The CDR3 region has the DNA TGCAGTGCTAGTCGACAGAACCAAGAGACCCAGTACTTC.